This TCR beta chain was identified during a study of blood T cell repertoires in COVID-19 (dated by TCRdb to 2018 to 2020). In the study overall: Samples covering the acute and convalescent phases of COVID-19 were provided by collaborators in the United States, Italy and Spain. Where available, HLA class I and class II types were taken from metadata supplied by the sample provider and were not determined by assay-based typing. The prospective study material was composed of cDNA or gDNA derived from T cells, B-cell-depleted T cells, or PBMCs. Sample metadata almost always included a de-identified subject ID, COVID-19 status, age in years and sex. The dataset comprised deeply sampled blood TCRbeta repertoires from subjects exposed to, actively infected with, or recovered from COVID-19. Samples came from the ongoing ImmuneRACE study (first 160 participants) plus 1,254 subjects from 6 global collaborators. The repertoires were made available in a free public database intended to serve as a resource for research on the immune response to SARS-CoV-2. The full study reports these points: The amount of clinical and demographic metadata varied by source and participant and was provided uncurated.

The immunoSEQ Assay, a bias-controlled multiplex PCR, was used to amplify TCRbeta CDR3 regions from genomic DNA. For the original study's pipeline: Within the assay, amplification of reference gene primers was used to estimate how many nucleated cells each sample contained. To quantify the absolute abundance of each unique TCRbeta CDR3 rearrangement, sequence reads were collapsed and filtered. For each sample, productive Simpson clonality was calculated as the square root of Simpson's diversity index across productive rearrangements. TCRdb took over this immuneACCESS table, retaining in-frame rearrangements with V and J assigned. Such tables are incomplete; in checked studies, under half of the missing clones stem from an unresolved V gene, and the remainder is unexplained. V and J calls and clone size come straight from that table; D and trimming were deduced from the DNA. The sample table records over 130,000 clones; about 79% of these occur just once. The top ten clonotypes cover 2.5% to 3.5% of the sample.

In the prospective study, participants were roughly 18 to 100 years old, resided in about two dozen geographic areas of the United States, and were enrolled through a virtual design. In the prospective study, cohorts were assigned on the basis of participant-reported clinical history obtained from a screening survey and a study questionnaire. For ImmuneRACE Cohort 3, a participant was defined as recovered based on two consecutive negative NP/OP PCR tests, clearance by a healthcare professional, or resolution of symptoms. Each participant in the prospective study had whole blood, serum and a nasopharyngeal or oropharyngeal swab collected by mobile phlebotomists. Participants in the prospective study had the option to provide additional blood draws and questionnaires over a roughly two-month period. Before DNA extraction, blood samples from the prospective study were shipped at room temperature or frozen.

With respect to this clone: Its recognized antigen is unknown. Base quality data are lacking; no much larger clone is found one base away.

This clonotype was sampled from a woman in her 50s who had recovered from COVID-19. The sample was PBMCs or T cells enriched from blood (not recorded which).

The nucleotide sequence is TGTGCCAGCAGCTTTCCTAGCGGAGAACAAGAGACCCAGTACTTC. This is translated as CASSFPSGEQETQYF. This chain joins TRBV7-9 to TRBJ2-5, with TRBD2 identical over 7 junction bases. V loses 3 bases at its end and J loses 2 bases; junction bases beyond the gene matches: 6. Based on the germline V gene (reference sequence), the CDR1 and CDR2 sequences are SEHNR and FQNEAQ. The CDR3 covers 15 residues, taking in both the cysteine and the phenylalanine. The retained sequence is limited to the CDR3, 45 bases, with the frame set at the first base.